The 18 T cell receptor beta chains below were found in one sample sequenced in a study of T cell responses to AZD1222 COVID-19 vaccine (dated by TCRdb to the early 2020s). This sample's time point label indicates: baseline before first vaccination. The library was prepared using the immunoSEQ multiplex PCR assay. In its TCRdb copy, this immuneACCESS table keeps in-frame sequences only and misses some clones. Where compared with another copy, unresolved V genes explain less than half of these, and the others have no known cause. The sample table contains about 160,000 clones; only one count was recorded for roughly 94% of them. About 1.3% of the sample goes to the ten largest clones. Sequencing used peripheral blood, obtained on day 0 of AZD1222 vaccination. The receptors stem from an adult in good health.

The chain has TRBV5-8 and TRBJ1-3; D is unresolved. Germline V gene lookup returns CDR1 SGHTS and CDR2 YDEGEE. V was cut by 4 bases and J by 1 base, with 12 bases left in between. The CDR3 is 15 amino acids. DNA of the CDR3: TGTGCCAGCAGCCGAAATTACTATTCTGGAAACACCATATATTTT. Its translation is CASSRNYYSGNTIYF. Full variable domain (missing parts from reference TRBV5-8 and TRBJ1-3): EAGVTQSPTHLIKTRGQQATLRCSPISGHTSVYWYQQALGLGLQFLLWYDEGEERNRGNFPPRFSGRQFPNYSSELNVNALELEDSALYLCASSRNYYSGNTIYFGEGSWLTVV.

V gene TRBV20-1 combines with J gene TRBJ1-2; D not resolved. V was cut by 6 bases and J by 1 base, with 6 bases left in between. Germline V lookup: CDR1 DFQATT, CDR2 SNEGSKA (reference sequence). CDR3 size: 11 residues. DNA of the CDR3: TGCAGTGCAACAAGTAACTATGGCTACACCTTC. Protein: CSATSNYGYTF.

V and J are TRBV7-2 and TRBJ1-6; 10 positions match TRBD1. V shed 4 bases, J shed 0 bases, and the junction held 9 bases outside the gene matches. The CDR3 totals 19 residues. From germline, CDR1 is SGHTA and CDR2 FQGNSA. Here the CDR3 reads CASSYRDRGFRSYNSPLHF. The CDR3 DNA sequence: TGTGCCAGCAGCTACCGGGACAGGGGCTTTCGCTCCTATAATTCACCCCTCCACTTT.

The CDR3 sequence is CAISPGPLANYGYTF. DNA of the CDR3: TGTGCCATCAGCCCCGGGCCGTTAGCTAACTATGGCTACACCTTC. The V and J genes are TRBV10-3 and TRBJ1-2; D is unresolved. The CDR3 is 15 amino acids. Germline V gene data show CDR1 as ENHRY and CDR2 as SYGVKD. The V end lost 6 bases, the J end lost 0 bases, and 14 bases lay between the germline ends.

This sequence joins TRBV12-3 or TRBV12-4 and TRBJ2-1; D is unresolved. The CDR3 runs to 11 residues. V dropped 6 bases and J dropped 15 bases, with 15 bases sitting between them. CDR3 in DNA: TGTGCCAGCAGCCAAACTCAGCGCGTGTTCTTC. It specifies CASSQTQRVFF.

The chain has TRBV19 and TRBJ1-5, with unresolved D. The germline V and J ends were trimmed by 2 bases and 2 bases, with 16 bases remaining between them. The CDR3 has 17 residues. From germline, CDR1 is LNHDA and CDR2 SQIVND (reference sequence). CDR3 nucleotides: TGTGCCAGTAGTATAAAGGACTATTTTATAGGCAATCAGCCCCAGCATTTT. Encoded protein: CASSIKDYFIGNQPQHF.

This clone was seen once. The chain has TRBV6-5 and TRBJ2-1, with a weak D call TRBD2 (5 bases). Germline V gene data show CDR1 as MNHEY and CDR2 as SVGAGI. The V gene lost 6 bases and the J gene lost 0 bases, with 12 bases spanning the gap. This CDR3 has 15 amino acids. This CDR3 is CASSSAAGSYNEQFF. The CDR3 coding sequence is TGTGCCAGCAGCTCAGCGGCCGGCTCCTACAATGAGCAGTTCTTC.

This clone showed up just once. This chain uses TRBV7-9 with TRBJ2-3; no definite D call. Trimming pared 6 bases from V and 7 bases from J, leaving 17 bases between. Per the germline V gene, CDR1 is SEHNR and CDR2 is FQNEAQ (reference sequence). The CDR3 covers 14 residues. CDR3 bases: TGTGCCAGCAGTCCCACTTTGAACCAGAATACGCAGTATTTT. Translated, it gives CASSPTLNQNTQYF.

Concerning this clone itself: This sample includes further DNA sequences coding for the same CDR3. The chain employs TRBV10-3 and TRBJ1-5, with no clear D. V shed 5 bases and J shed 2 bases, with 7 bases lying between them. The CDR3 is made up of 13 amino acids. CDR1 ENHRY and CDR2 SYGVKD come from the germline V gene. The CDR3 loop reads CAISRDGNQPQHF. CDR3 sequence (DNA): TGTGCCATCAGTCGGGATGGCAATCAGCCCCAGCATTTT.

The chain's CDR3 is CASSSNFDNEQFF. The CDR3 DNA reads TGTGCCAGCAGTTCTAACTTCGACAATGAGCAGTTCTTC. The chain combines TRBV6-5 with TRBJ2-1; D gene uncertain. V was shortened by 4 bases and J by 5 bases, with 9 bases between the two germline ends. The length of the CDR3 is 13 residues. CDR1 and CDR2 from the germline V gene are MNHEY and SVGAGI.

The chain carries TRBV2 and TRBJ2-3, with TRBD2 matching 15 bases. The CDR3 runs to 17 residues. The ends lost 4 bases at V and 3 bases at J; junction bases unmatched: 5. In germline, CDR1 is SNHLY, CDR2 FYNNEI. The CDR3 bases are TGTGCCAGCAGTGGCGCGGGACTAGCGGGGGGAACAGATACGCAGTATTTT. Translation gives CASSGAGLAGGTDTQYF.

J is TRBJ2-7 and V is TRBV6-6; 7 bases agree with TRBD1. V shed 2 bases and J 2 bases; nucleotides not matched to a gene: 3. The germline V gene encodes CDR1 MNHNY and CDR2 SVGAGI (reference sequence). The CDR3 length is 14 residues. In DNA, the CDR3 is TGTGCCAGCAGTTACGACAGGGAAACCTACGAGCAGTACGTC. This encodes CASSYDRETYEQYV.

The CDR3 region has the DNA TGTGCCAGCAGCCAAGACATCGAAATTGAAGCTTTCTTT. Its translation is CASSQDIEIEAFF. V gene TRBV14 combines with J gene TRBJ1-1; D not certain. The CDR3 is 13 residues long. The germline V gene has CDR1 SGHDN and CDR2 FVKESK. Trimming took off 0 bases at V and 7 bases at J, with 9 bases between the two ends. Looking up the rest from reference TRBV14 and TRBJ1-1 gives the full variable domain: EAGVTQFPSHSVIEKGQTVTLRCDPISGHDNLYWYRRVMGKEIKFLLHFVKESKQDESGMPNNRFLAERTGGTYSTLKVQPAELEDSGVYFCASSQDIEIEAFFGQGTRLTVV.

The CDR3 DNA reads as TGTGCCAGCAGCCTACTGTGGGAGCACACCGGGGAGCTGTTTTTT. It encodes CASSLLWEHTGELFF. The chain joins TRBV7-6 to TRBJ2-2; D possibly corresponds to TRBD2 (5 bases). CDR1 SGHVS and CDR2 FNYEAQ come from the germline V gene. This CDR3 has 15 residues. With 5 bases removed from V and 3 bases from J, the gap between germline ends came to 13 bases.

V is TRBV3-1 (or the pseudogene TRBV3-2) and J is TRBJ2-1; 9 bases agree with TRBD2. V was pared by 2 bases and J by 12 bases, with 14 bases of the junction left unmatched. The CDR3 is 16 residues long. Germline-derived CDR1 and CDR2 are LGHDT and YNNKEL (reference sequence). DNA of the CDR3: TGTGCCAGCAGCCAACTCCCGGGACTAGCCTTGGGGGCGCAGTTCTTC. It codes for CASSQLPGLALGAQFF.

This chain joins TRBV4-1 and TRBJ1-5, with D possibly matching TRBD1 (5 bases). Germline CDR1 is MGHRA and CDR2 is YSYEKL. Trimming pared 4 bases from V and 5 bases from J, leaving 12 bases between. The CDR3 consists of 14 residues. CDR3 sequence reads: CASSPRRGDQPQHF. The DNA for the CDR3 is TGCGCCAGCAGCCCCCGTCGGGGGGATCAGCCCCAGCATTTT.

CDR3 in amino acids: CASSLADNQPQHF. CDR3 DNA: TGTGCCAGCAGTTTGGCGGACAATCAGCCCCAGCATTTT. The rearrangement joins TRBV12-3 or TRBV12-4 to TRBJ1-5; D gene uncertain. The V end was cut by 3 bases, the J end by 3 bases, with 6 bases between. This CDR3 has 13 amino acids.

V and J are TRBV6-5 and TRBJ1-5; TRBD1 matches at 7 bases. The CDR3 extends over 13 amino acids. Germline loops: CDR1 MNHEY, CDR2 SVGAGI. V shed 2 bases and J 8 bases; nucleotides not matched to a gene: 3. DNA for the CDR3: TGTGCCAGCAGTTACACGGGGACAGAGCCCCAGCATTTT. It specifies CASSYTGTEPQHF.